One and the same sample provided the 27 T cell receptor beta chains below, sequenced in a study of blood T cell repertoires in COVID-19 (dated by TCRdb to about 2020). The library was made by the immunoSEQ multiplex PCR assay. As stored in TCRdb, this immuneACCESS dataset retains in-frame rearrangements with V and J assigned. A fraction of the clones does not appear; measured against another copy, unresolved V genes explain less than half of the discrepancy, and the remainder lacks a known reason. This sample gives about 240,000 clones in total; 87% of them show up just once. The top ten constitute 7.2% of the sample. The specimen sequenced was peripheral blood. The receptor source for this set is a man in his sixties who had recovered from COVID-19.

The chain is built from TRBV6-2 or TRBV6-3 and TRBJ2-2; D is perhaps TRBD1 (5 bases). Trimming stripped 2 bases from V and 7 bases from J, with 8 bases between. This CDR3 is built from 13 residues. Germline lookup yields CDR1 MNHEY and CDR2 SVGEGT. This CDR3 reads CASSYRGNGELFF. In DNA, the CDR3 is TGTGCCAGCAGTTACAGGGGCAACGGGGAGCTGTTTTTT.

For the CDR3, the DNA is TGTGCCAGCAGCCCGGGACTAGCGGGGATGAATGAGCAGTTCTTC. Translation: CASSPGLAGMNEQFF. This rearrangement joins TRBV7-7 to TRBJ2-1, with TRBD2 identical over 13 bases. The length of the CDR3 is 15 residues. Trimming at V came to 5 bases and at J to 7 bases, leaving 5 bases not matched to a gene. The germline gives CDR1 SSHAT, CDR2 FNYEAQ (reference sequence).

The chain carries TRBV9 and TRBJ1-1; tentative D call: TRBD1 (5 bases). Deletions cut 4 bases from V and 0 bases from J, with 10 bases between. The germline CDR1 and CDR2 sequences are SGDLS and YYNGEE. CDR3 size: 14 residues. The CDR3 reads CASSSMTVNTEAFF. DNA of the CDR3: TGTGCCAGCAGCTCTATGACAGTGAACACTGAAGCTTTCTTT.

This clone was picked up a small number of times. V and J are TRBV4-2 and TRBJ1-2; no definite D call. V dropped 2 bases and J dropped 8 bases, with 15 bases sitting between them. CDR1 and CDR2 from the germline V gene are LGHNA and YNFKEQ. The CDR3 consists of 14 residues. For the CDR3, the DNA is TGTGCCAGCAGCCAACTCCGGGTATTGGAGGGCTACACCTTC. It translates to CASSQLRVLEGYTF.

As to this clone: At the DNA level, this CDR3 is encoded by other sequences in the same sample as well. J is TRBJ2-7 and V is TRBV6-5, with a possible D match to TRBD2 (5 bases). The CDR3 consists of 14 residues. V lost 0 bases to trimming and J lost 7 bases, with 13 bases between them. CDR1 and CDR2 from the germline V gene are MNHEY and SVGAGI. In nucleotides, the CDR3 is TGTGCCAGCAGTTACTCGAGAGGGCTTGGGGAGCAGTACTTC. Amino acids: CASSYSRGLGEQYF.

The chain is built from TRBV3-1 (or the pseudogene TRBV3-2) and TRBJ1-2, with D unclear. CDR1 and CDR2 from the germline V gene are LGHDT and YNNKEL (reference sequence). V shed 2 bases and J shed 8 bases, with 9 bases lying between them. This CDR3 is built from 12 residues. The CDR3 bases are TGTGCCAGCAGCCAATCCGTGGGCGGCTACACCTTC. Protein: CASSQSVGGYTF.

This clone was picked up many times. The chain carries TRBV3-1 (or the pseudogene TRBV3-2) and TRBJ1-2, with TRBD1 matching 9 bases. V trimming: 4 bases; J trimming: 5 bases; junction bases outside the gene matches: 11. This CDR3 has 16 amino acids. Per germline, CDR1 LGHDT and CDR2 YNNKEL (reference sequence). CDR3 coding DNA: TGTGCCAGCAGCCGAGAATCACCGGGACAGGGTTATGGCTACACCTTC. It encodes CASSRESPGQGYGYTF.

The rearrangement uses TRBV11-3 and TRBJ2-7; D may be TRBD1 (5 bases). V was clipped by 3 bases and J by 6 bases, with 12 bases between them. Germline V gene data show CDR1 as SGHNT and CDR2 as YENEEA. CDR3 size: 13 residues. CDR3 region: CASSLGRTTEQYF. As DNA, the CDR3 is TGTGCCAGCAGCTTGGGGCGGACAACCGAGCAGTACTTC.

This chain connects TRBV10-3 to TRBJ1-1; D is ambiguous. The CDR3 has 12 residues. CDR1 is ENHRY and CDR2 is SYGVKD in the germline V gene. V dropped 7 bases and J dropped 6 bases, with 12 bases sitting between them. The CDR3 region is CAIKDGVAEAFF. In DNA, the CDR3 is TGTGCCATCAAGGACGGGGTAGCTGAAGCTTTCTTT.

This clone was picked up one time. The chain employs TRBV24-1 and TRBJ2-2; unclear D gene. The V gene lost 5 bases and the J gene lost 1 base, with 4 bases spanning the gap. Germline lookup yields CDR1 KGHDR and CDR2 SFDVKD. There are 13 residues in the CDR3. CDR3 in amino acids: CATSVWNTGELFF. The CDR3 DNA reads as TGTGCCACCAGTGTCTGGAACACCGGGGAGCTGTTTTTT.

The chain uses TRBV2 and TRBJ2-1, with D perhaps TRBD2 (5 bases). Germline V lookup: CDR1 SNHLY, CDR2 FYNNEI. V lost 5 bases, J lost 4 bases, and 18 bases lay in between. The CDR3 spans 16 residues. The CDR3 loop reads CASSSLRAPSYNEQFF. In nucleotides, the CDR3 is TGTGCCAGCAGTTCATTGAGGGCGCCTTCGTACAATGAGCAGTTCTTC.

The chain is built from TRBV18 and TRBJ1-4; D is ambiguous. Germline values: CDR1 KGHSH, CDR2 LQKENI. This CDR3 contains 13 residues. V lost 0 bases and J 8 bases, leaving 7 bases between the germline ends. The CDR3 spells CASSPPEFEKLFF. As DNA, the CDR3 is TGTGCCAGCTCACCACCGGAGTTCGAAAAACTGTTTTTT. The variable domain in full, with the rest retrieved from reference TRBV18 and TRBJ1-4, is NAGVMQNPRHLVRRRGQEARLRCSPMKGHSHVYWYRQLPEEGLKFMVYLQKENIIDESGMPKERFSAEFPKEGPSILRIQQVVRGDSAAYFCASSPPEFEKLFFGSGTQLSVL.

The chain has TRBV30 and TRBJ2-2; the match to TRBD2 covers 7 bases. The CDR3 has 13 residues. Losses at the gene ends were 3 bases for V and 5 bases for J; bases not matched to a gene: 3. Germline V gene lookup returns CDR1 GTSNPN and CDR2 SVGIG (reference sequence). The CDR3, as DNA: TGTGCCTGGAGGGGAGCGGGAACCGGGGAGCTGTTTTTT. Residues: CAWRGAGTGELFF.

The chain recombines TRBV12-3 or TRBV12-4 with TRBJ2-4; D call uncertain. Deletions cut 3 bases from V and 8 bases from J, with 8 bases between. This CDR3 region has 12 residues. The CDR3 coding sequence is TGTGCCAGCAGTTTCCTTGGAGACATTCAGTACTTC. Amino acid sequence: CASSFLGDIQYF.

This clone was seen more than once but under ten times. This rearrangement joins TRBV3-1 (or the pseudogene TRBV3-2) to TRBJ2-2, with 10 bases fitting TRBD1. The germline V gene has CDR1 LGHDT and CDR2 YNNKEL (reference sequence). This CDR3 spans 16 amino acids. V dropped 2 bases and J dropped 7; count of bases not matched to a gene: 7. The CDR3 region is CASSQFRTGGNGELFF. In DNA, the CDR3 is TGTGCCAGCAGCCAATTCAGGACAGGGGGGAACGGGGAGCTGTTTTTT.

CDR3 protein: CASSFGDREADTQYF. Written as DNA, the CDR3 is TGCGCCAGCAGCTTTGGGGACAGGGAGGCAGATACGCAGTATTTT. V is TRBV5-1 and J is TRBJ2-3; 9 bases fit TRBD1. Germline values: CDR1 SGHRS, CDR2 YFSETQ. The CDR3 has 15 amino acids. The ends lost 2 bases at V and 4 bases at J; junction bases unmatched: 5.

The chain carries TRBV9 and TRBJ1-5; tentatively, D is TRBD1 (5 bases). Trimming cost V 0 bases and J 1 base, with 14 bases left between them. The V gene's germline CDR1 is SGDLS and CDR2 YYNGEE. The CDR3 spans 17 residues. CDR3 bases: TGTGCCAGCAGCGTAGGGGCGGGGGAGTGGAGCAATCAGCCCCAGCATTTT. It codes for CASSVGAGEWSNQPQHF.

This clone appeared once. The chain combines TRBV12-5 with TRBJ2-4; 8 bases match TRBD1. CDR3 length equals 15 residues. V gave up 2 bases and J gave up 6 bases; unmatched junction bases: 6. Germline V gene sequence: CDR1 LGHNT, CDR2 FRNRAP. CDR3 residues: CASGLPGQETNIQYF. CDR3 sequence (DNA): TGTGCTAGTGGTTTGCCGGGACAGGAGACAAACATTCAGTACTTC.

This chain joins TRBV5-1 and TRBJ2-1; 8 positions match TRBD1. This CDR3 is 16 amino acids long. The trim removed 4 bases at V and 3 bases at J, leaving 9 bases unmatched. In germline, CDR1 is SGHRS, CDR2 YFSETQ. The CDR3 loop is CASSPTGTGDYNEQFF. In nucleotides, the CDR3 is TGCGCCAGCAGCCCCACCGGGACAGGAGACTACAATGAGCAGTTCTTC.

The V call is TRBV2, the J call TRBJ2-2; a weak D match, TRBD2 (6 bases). V lost 5 bases and J 1 base, leaving 11 bases between the germline ends. The CDR3 runs to 15 residues. Germline V lookup: CDR1 SNHLY, CDR2 FYNNEI. This CDR3 reads CASSQISGNTGELFF. DNA for the CDR3: TGTGCCAGCAGTCAAATTAGCGGGAACACCGGGGAGCTGTTTTTT.

The V gene is TRBV24-1, the J gene TRBJ2-1; TRBD1 matches 7 bases. Germline V gene lookup returns CDR1 KGHDR and CDR2 SFDVKD. With 4 bases clipped from V and 2 bases from J, the junction kept 4 bases outside the gene matches. The CDR3 covers 15 residues. The CDR3 DNA reads TGTGCCACCAGTGACCCGGACAGGACCTACAATGAGCAGTTCTTC. This encodes CATSDPDRTYNEQFF.

CDR3 coding DNA: TGTGCCAGCAGCTTGTGGCAGGGGGCGCAAACTTATGGCTACACCTTC. This codes for CASSLWQGAQTYGYTF. The chain couples TRBV5-5 to TRBJ1-2; 8 bases line up with TRBD1. Germline CDR1 is SGHKS and CDR2 is YYEKEE (reference sequence). The CDR3 consists of 16 residues. V was clipped by 1 base and J by 5 bases; unmatched bases: 10. The variable domain in full, with the rest retrieved from reference TRBV5-5 and TRBJ1-2, is DAGVTQSPTHLIKTRGQQVTLRCSPISGHKSVSWYQQVLGQGPQFIFQYYEKEERGRGNFPDRFSARQFPNYSSELNVNALLLGDSALYLCASSLWQGAQTYGYTFGSGTRLTVV.

This clone came up once. The chain joins TRBV5-1 to TRBJ2-2; D may be TRBD2 (5 bases). The CDR3 is made up of 16 amino acids. V lost 0 bases to trimming and J lost 0 bases, with 9 bases between them. The germline gives CDR1 SGHRS, CDR2 YFSETQ. CDR3 amino acids: CASSLGAGPNTGELFF. CDR3 bases: TGCGCCAGCAGCTTGGGCGCGGGTCCGAACACCGGGGAGCTGTTTTTT.

This clone was detected a few times. The genes are TRBV19 and TRBJ2-2; D uncertain. V dropped 10 bases and J dropped 8 bases, with 23 bases sitting between them. The CDR3 loop spans 15 amino acids. Germline V gene data show CDR1 as LNHDA and CDR2 as SQIVND (reference sequence). Here the CDR3 DNA reads TGTGCCACCACCCCATACTCCAGCGCAAAAGGGGAGCTGTTTTTT. The encoded protein is CATTPYSSAKGELFF.

The V call is TRBV18, the J call TRBJ2-1; 13 bases line up with TRBD2. V was pared by 1 base and J by 7 bases, with 4 bases of the junction left unmatched. CDR3 length equals 16 residues. Germline lookup yields CDR1 KGHSH and CDR2 LQKENI. CDR3 sequence reads: CASSPRTSGGENEQFF. The CDR3 region has the DNA TGTGCCAGCTCACCACGTACTAGCGGGGGGGAAAATGAGCAGTTCTTC.

J is TRBJ2-5 and V is TRBV14; D perhaps matches TRBD2 (6 bases). CDR3 length: 15 residues. V lost 5 bases, J lost 5 bases, and 18 bases lay in between. CDR1 and CDR2 from the germline V gene are SGHDN and FVKESK. The CDR3, as DNA: TGTGCCAGCAGCATCCTAGGGACTCTTGGGGAGACCCAGTACTTC. It specifies CASSILGTLGETQYF.

The chain is built from TRBV19 and TRBJ2-1; 7 bases match TRBD2. Looked up from germline, CDR1 is LNHDA and CDR2 is SQIVND (reference sequence). The CDR3 is 11 amino acids. Trimming took 5 bases from V and 9 from J; bases not matched to a gene: 1. The CDR3 loop reads CASSGGGEQFF. Written as DNA, the CDR3 is TGTGCCAGTAGTGGGGGGGGTGAGCAGTTCTTC.